The subject of this entry is one T cell receptor (beta chain). The target antigen is unknown. The beta constant-region primer was an equimolar mix of two oligonucleotides covering TRBC1 and TRBC2. The ligated cDNA underwent four PCR rounds using SP2 and nested alpha and beta constant-region primers. Ligation attached a single-stranded oligonucleotide with a 12-nucleotide UMI and the SP2 primer to the cDNA 3' end. Using its own MiXCR run on the UMI-ligation and nested PCR reads, TCRdb lists one record per CDR3 protein. The sample carries 95,000 to 150,000 distinct CDR3 sequences, 35% to 45% recorded once. From the second PCR step, alpha and beta chains were amplified apart. These data are taken from a study of naive and memory T cell subsets. CDR1 and CDR2 (germline): SQVTM, ANQGSEA. The CDR3 is made up of 14 amino acids. V was clipped by 6 bases and J by 0 bases, with 12 bases between them. Findings and caveats of the study: Gini index rose across naive, CM, EM and EMRA in CD4 and CD8.

The sequenced sample consisted of central memory CD4+ T cells from blood. This receptor was obtained from a human donor in good health. The gene calls are TRBV29-1 and TRBJ1-5; tentatively, D is TRBD1 (6 bases). The CDR3 is CSVQGGYSNQPQHF. The CDR3, as DNA: TGCAGCGTACAGGGCGGTTATAGCAATCAGCCCCAGCATTTT. Using reference TRBV29-1 and TRBJ1-5 for the parts outside the CDR3, the full variable domain is SAVISQKPSRDICQRGTSLTIQCQVDSQVTMMFWYRQQPGQSLTLIATANQGSEATYESGFVIDKFPISRPNLTFSTLTVSNMSPEDSSIYLCSVQGGYSNQPQHFGDGTRLSIL.